The 2 T cell receptor beta chains below were found in one sample sequenced in a study of blood T cell repertoires in COVID-19 (TCRdb year 2020). Library preparation was by the immunoSEQ multiplex PCR assay. TCRdb holds this immuneACCESS table with in-frame rearrangements only. Some clones are missing; in checked studies, unresolved V genes explain under half, and the rest has no known cause. In this sample the table shows about 140,000 clones, about 82% of which occur a single time. Of the sample, under 6% is held by the ten largest clones. Sequenced input: peripheral blood. The receptors shown here come from a woman aged 80 or over with active or convalescent COVID-19.

The chain joins TRBV7-2 to TRBJ2-5; 7 nucleotides align to TRBD2. CDR3 size: 13 residues. With 4 bases clipped from V and 5 bases from J, the junction kept 4 bases outside the gene matches. The germline V gene encodes CDR1 SGHTA and CDR2 FQGNSA. CDR3: CASSYTSAETQYF. Written as DNA, the CDR3 is TGTGCCAGCAGCTATACTAGCGCGGAGACCCAGTACTTC.

The V call is TRBV6-2 or TRBV6-3, the J call TRBJ1-5; possibly TRBD1 for D (5 bases). This CDR3 is built from 14 residues. Trimming pared 0 bases from V and 6 bases from J, leaving 9 bases between. Germline V gives CDR1 MNHEY, CDR2 SVGEGT. CDR3 sequence reads: CASSYSNGGQPQHF. Written as DNA, the CDR3 is TGTGCCAGCAGTTACTCGAACGGGGGTCAGCCCCAGCATTTT.